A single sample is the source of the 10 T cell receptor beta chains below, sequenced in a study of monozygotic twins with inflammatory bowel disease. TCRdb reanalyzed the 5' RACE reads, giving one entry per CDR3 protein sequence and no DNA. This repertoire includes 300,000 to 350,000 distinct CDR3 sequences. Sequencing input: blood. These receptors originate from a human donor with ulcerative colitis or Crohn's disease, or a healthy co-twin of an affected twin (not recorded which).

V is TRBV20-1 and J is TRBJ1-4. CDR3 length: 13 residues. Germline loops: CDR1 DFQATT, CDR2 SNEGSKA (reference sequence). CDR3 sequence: CSARRVADEKLFF.

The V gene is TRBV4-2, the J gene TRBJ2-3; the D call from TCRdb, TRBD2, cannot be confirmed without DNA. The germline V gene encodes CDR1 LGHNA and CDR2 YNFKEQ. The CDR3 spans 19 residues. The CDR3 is CASSRGLAGDLANSDTQYF.

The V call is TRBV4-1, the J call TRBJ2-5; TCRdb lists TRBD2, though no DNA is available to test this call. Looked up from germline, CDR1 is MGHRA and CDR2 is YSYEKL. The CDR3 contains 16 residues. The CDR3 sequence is CASSLRMGLAQETQYF.

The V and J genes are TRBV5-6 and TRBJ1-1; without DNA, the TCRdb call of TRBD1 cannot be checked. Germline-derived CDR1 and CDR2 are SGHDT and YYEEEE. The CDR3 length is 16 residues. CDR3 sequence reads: CASSHRDGYMNTEAFF.

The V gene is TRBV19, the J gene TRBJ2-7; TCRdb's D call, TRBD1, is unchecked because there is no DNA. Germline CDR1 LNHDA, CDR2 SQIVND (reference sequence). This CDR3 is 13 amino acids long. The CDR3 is CASSERDRNEQYF.

CDR3 residues: CASSLAQAAPGELFF. The chain is built from TRBV12-3 or TRBV12-4 and TRBJ2-2. The CDR3 contains 15 residues.

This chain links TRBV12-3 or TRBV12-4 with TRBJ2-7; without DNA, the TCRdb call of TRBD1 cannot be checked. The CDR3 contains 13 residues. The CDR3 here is CASRLTGSAEQYF.

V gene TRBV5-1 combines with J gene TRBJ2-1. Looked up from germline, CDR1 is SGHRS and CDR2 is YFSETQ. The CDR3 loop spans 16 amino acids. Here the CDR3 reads CASSPDRIISYNEQFF.

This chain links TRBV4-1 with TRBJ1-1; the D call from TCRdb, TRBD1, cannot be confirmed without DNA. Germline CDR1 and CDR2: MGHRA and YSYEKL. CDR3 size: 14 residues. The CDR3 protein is CASSRGLLNTEAFF.

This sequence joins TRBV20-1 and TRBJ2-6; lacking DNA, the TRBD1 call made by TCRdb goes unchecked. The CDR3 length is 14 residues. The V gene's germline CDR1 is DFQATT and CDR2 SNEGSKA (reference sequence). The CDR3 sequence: CSAQGGHGTNVLTF.